These T cell receptor beta chains were read from a single sample in a study of OX40 agonist ivuxolimab in advanced cancers. Data came from immunoSEQ multiplex PCR; TCRdb stores just in-frame clones and leaves some out. The data hold tens of thousands of clones, with 86% observed a single time. The material was CD4+ or CD8+ T cells sorted from blood, obtained in a trial of the OX40 agonist ivuxolimab. Receptors were obtained from an adult with an advanced solid tumor such as melanoma, head and neck, liver or kidney cancer. Both conserved end residues are part of each CDR3. The D gene is left open where the match is weak. The size field is filled for only some rows; it gives once, few, many or a size class.

D: -; size: -; J: TRBJ2-3; V: TRBV6-5; DNA: TGTGCCAGCAGTCGTCCCCCAGATACGCAGTATTTT; CDR3: CASSRPPDTQYF
D: -; size: few; J: TRBJ2-3; V: TRBV29-1; DNA: TGCAGCGTTGAGGACTACTACACAGATACGCAGTATTTT; CDR3: CSVEDYYTDTQYF
D: -; size: -; J: TRBJ2-3; V: TRBV29-1; DNA: TGCAGCTCCGCAACAGGGTTTGGAGATGATACGCAGTATTTT; CDR3: CSSATGFGDDTQYF
D: -; size: -; J: TRBJ2-1; V: TRBV7-9; DNA: TGTGCCAGCAGTAAGGGGGGTGGGTGGAATGAGCAGTTCTTC; CDR3: CASSKGGGWNEQFF
D: -; size: -; J: TRBJ2-1; V: TRBV7-7; DNA: TGTGCTAGCAGCCCCCTTGGGGACAATGAGCAGTTCTTC; CDR3: CASSPLGDNEQFF
D: TRBD1; size: -; J: TRBJ1-1; V: TRBV7-2; DNA: TGTGCCAGCAGCTTAGAGACAGGGCAGAACACTGAAGCTTTCTTT; CDR3: CASSLETGQNTEAFF
D: -; size: -; J: TRBJ2-2; V: TRBV7-2; DNA: TGTGCCAGCAGCTTAGATAGGGGAACCGGGGAGCTGTTTTTT; CDR3: CASSLDRGTGELFF
D: TRBD2; size: -; J: TRBJ2-3; V: TRBV5-1; DNA: TGCGCCAGCAGCTTGGAGCGGGGGGACACAGATACGCAGTATTTT; CDR3: CASSLERGDTDTQYF
D: -; size: -; J: TRBJ1-1; V: TRBV27; DNA: TGTGCCAGCAGTTCCCCGTGGTCAGGAAACACTGAAGCTTTCTTT; CDR3: CASSSPWSGNTEAFF
D: -; size: once; J: TRBJ1-2; V: TRBV7-9; DNA: TGTGCCAGCTCGGAGGAAGGCTACACCTTC; CDR3: CASSEEGYTF
D: TRBD1; size: -; J: TRBJ1-1; V: TRBV18; DNA: TGTGCCAGCTCACCAATGGGGGAAATGGACAGGGTGGGTGCTTTCTTT; CDR3: CASSPMGEMDRVGAFF
D: TRBD1; size: -; J: TRBJ1-2; V: TRBV7-2; DNA: TGTGCCAGCAGCTTACCCCCGGGACAGAACTCTAACTATGGCTACACCTTC; CDR3: CASSLPPGQNSNYGYTF
D: TRBD1; size: once; J: TRBJ2-3; V: TRBV5-6; DNA: TGTGCCAGCAGCTCACAAACCGGGACAGGGGCAGATACGCAGTATTTT; CDR3: CASSSQTGTGADTQYF
D: -; size: -; J: TRBJ1-5; V: TRBV7-2; DNA: TGTGCCAGCAGCTTAAGCCACCCCCAGCCCCAGCATTTT; CDR3: CASSLSHPQPQHF
D: TRBD1; size: -; J: TRBJ1-5; V: TRBV5-6; DNA: TGTGCCAGCAGCTATCGACAGGGGGGCCTTAGCAATCAGCCCCAGCATTTT; CDR3: CASSYRQGGLSNQPQHF
D: -; size: -; J: TRBJ2-3; V: TRBV9; DNA: TGTGCCAGCAGCGTAGTAGGGGGGCAAAGCACAGATACGCAGTATTTT; CDR3: CASSVVGGQSTDTQYF
D: -; size: -; J: TRBJ1-5; V: TRBV19; DNA: TGTGCCAGTAGTATGATAGGAAATAGCAATCAGCCCCAGCATTTT; CDR3: CASSMIGNSNQPQHF
D: -; size: -; J: TRBJ1-3; V: TRBV5-1; DNA: TGCGCCAGCAGCCTATCCCTGGGCTTGCGTTCGGGGGGAAACACCATATATTTT; CDR3: CASSLSLGLRSGGNTIYF
D: TRBD1; size: -; J: TRBJ1-2; V: TRBV11-2; DNA: TGTGCCAGCAGCGAACAGGGGGCTGGCTACACCTTC; CDR3: CASSEQGAGYTF
D: -; size: few; J: TRBJ1-5; V: TRBV4-2; DNA: TGTGCCAGCAGCCAAGATAGCAGGGTAGATCAGCCCCAGCATTTT; CDR3: CASSQDSRVDQPQHF
D: -; size: -; J: TRBJ2-3; V: TRBV10-2; DNA: TGCGCCAGCCGCCGGGGCAGACAGGCCACAGATACGCAGTATTTT; CDR3: CASRRGRQATDTQYF
D: -; size: -; J: TRBJ2-5; V: TRBV4-3; DNA: TGCGCCAGCAGCCAAGATAACCGGGAGACCCAGTACTTC; CDR3: CASSQDNRETQYF
D: TRBD1; size: -; J: TRBJ2-3; V: TRBV5-8; DNA: TGTGCCAGCAGACGGACAGGGTCAGATACGCAGTATTTT; CDR3: CASRRTGSDTQYF
D: -; size: once; J: TRBJ2-7; V: TRBV5-1; DNA: TGCGCCAGCAGCTTTGGGACACCAAGCTCCTACGAGCAGTACTTC; CDR3: CASSFGTPSSYEQYF
D: -; size: -; J: TRBJ1-3; V: TRBV7-2; DNA: TGTGCCAGCAGCACTCGGACGGCTCTAGGGAACACCATATATTTT; CDR3: CASSTRTALGNTIYF
D: TRBD2; size: many; J: TRBJ2-7; V: TRBV29-1; DNA: TGCAGCGCCGCCGGACCGGGAGGCGAGCAGTACTTC; CDR3: CSAAGPGGEQYF
D: -; size: -; J: TRBJ1-1; V: TRBV6-5; DNA: TGTGCCAGCACTCCCCCGGGACGGGCGAACACTGAAGCTTTCTTT; CDR3: CASTPPGRANTEAFF
D: -; size: -; J: TRBJ1-4; V: TRBV5-4; DNA: TGTGCCAGCAGCTCCGGGGGATCAAATGAAAAACTGTTTTTT; CDR3: CASSSGGSNEKLFF
D: -; size: -; J: TRBJ1-1; V: TRBV7-2; DNA: TGTGCCAGCAGCTCCTTCGCCCCACCGGACACTGAAGCTTTCTTT; CDR3: CASSSFAPPDTEAFF
D: -; size: -; J: TRBJ1-5; V: TRBV9; DNA: TGTGCCAGCAGCGACGGTAATCAGCCCCAGCATTTT; CDR3: CASSDGNQPQHF
D: -; size: -; J: TRBJ2-1; V: TRBV7-2; DNA: TGTGCCAGCAGCTTAGGACCACTTTCCTACAATGAGCAGTTCTTC; CDR3: CASSLGPLSYNEQFF
D: -; size: -; J: TRBJ1-1; V: TRBV7-9; DNA: TGTGCCAGCAGCCCCTATAACGAGGGCACTGAAGCTTTCTTT; CDR3: CASSPYNEGTEAFF
D: -; size: -; J: TRBJ1-5; V: TRBV7-2; DNA: TGTGCCAGCAGCCCCTCCGTAGGTGGCAATCAGCCCCAGCATTTT; CDR3: CASSPSVGGNQPQHF
D: -; size: -; J: TRBJ1-2; V: TRBV30; DNA: TGTGCCTGGAGGGGCTATGGCTACACCTTC; CDR3: CAWRGYGYTF
D: -; size: -; J: TRBJ2-5; V: TRBV7-9; DNA: TGTGCCAGCAGCTCGAAGGACGGAGAGACCCAGTACTTC; CDR3: CASSSKDGETQYF
D: -; size: -; J: TRBJ2-7; V: TRBV6-5; DNA: TGTGCCAGCAGCCCCCCCGGGGGCTACGAGCAGTACTTC; CDR3: CASSPPGGYEQYF
D: -; size: -; J: TRBJ2-1; V: TRBV19; DNA: TGTGCCAGTAGCCGGGGATCCAACTACAATGAGCAGTTCTTC; CDR3: CASSRGSNYNEQFF